This T cell receptor (beta chain) was found in a study of cytotoxic CD8 clonotypes in ibrutinib-treated CLL. The V gene lost 1 base and the J gene lost 0 bases, with 4 bases spanning the gap. Germline V CDR1 and CDR2: SEHNR, FQNEAQ (reference sequence). The CDR3 sequence is 14 residues long. The repertoire was sequenced with immunoSEQ multiplex PCR; TCRdb's copy has only in-frame clones and lacks some. The table records about 200,000 clones, 65% to 80% of them present only once. Of note for this clone: The sample carries other DNA sequences with the same CDR3.

The genes are TRBV7-9 and TRBJ1-3; D not certain. Sequencing was performed on PBMCs, taken after 12 months of ibrutinib treatment. This clonotype was obtained from a human donor with chronic lymphocytic leukemia. CDR3 residues: CASSLGHSGNTIYF. CDR3 DNA: TGTGCCAGCAGCTTAGGGCACTCTGGAAACACCATATATTTT.